This T cell receptor beta chain was observed in a study of shared clonotypes between healthy human individuals. Overall study context: The study used three CD4 naive, three CD4 memory, two CD8 naive and one CD8 memory plate per donor. Study-level results: Naive subsets, compared against memory subsets, generally had larger estimated richness values.

In germline, CDR1 is GTSNPN, CDR2 SVGIG (reference sequence). The CDR3 has 14 residues. With 3 bases removed from V and 0 bases from J, the gap between germline ends came to 11 bases. Nashville, Tennessee was home to all donors, who were Caucasian adults. A CD45RA-negative memory subset and a CD45RA+ naive subset were separated from the CD4+ cells. To note about this clone: Antigen: not known.

Produced via immunoSEQ multiplex PCR; TCRdb's table is partial and in-frame only. The data hold 550,000 to 850,000 clones, with around 67% observed a single time. The genes are TRBV30 and TRBJ2-5, with D perhaps TRBD2 (6 bases). Sample: memory CD4+ T cells sorted from blood. As to subset: CD45RA-negative fraction. The clonotype was recovered from a woman aged 25 to 45 in good health. The CDR3 DNA follows: TGTGCCTGGAGCAGACGGGGGAACCAAGAGACCCAGTACTTC. This sequence encodes CAWSRRGNQETQYF.